A single sample is the source of the 9 T cell receptor beta chains below, sequenced in a study of identical twins. TCRdb itself ran the 5' RACE reads through MiXCR, one entry per CDR3 protein. The sample has around 340,000 distinct CDR3 sequences, roughly 12% seen once. The same data also contributed to another study, on yellow fever vaccine responses in identical twins.

Sequencing input: CD8+ T cells sorted from blood. The source is a woman aged 18 to 35 in good health.

This clonotype was picked up many times. The chain employs TRBV24-1 and TRBJ1-2, with D possibly TRBD1 on 6 matching bases. V lost 4 bases and J 2 bases, leaving 13 bases between the germline ends. This CDR3 has 15 residues. Per germline, CDR1 KGHDR and CDR2 SFDVKD. CDR3 amino acids: CATSETGTPNYGYTF. The CDR3 DNA follows: TGTGCCACCAGTGAAACCGGGACACCCAACTATGGCTACACCTTC.

This clonotype came up many times. The genes are TRBV4-1 and TRBJ1-6, with D unresolved. The CDR3 runs 21 residues. Trimming pared 2 bases from V and 0 bases from J, leaving 23 bases between. In germline, CDR1 is MGHRA, CDR2 YSYEKL. In nucleotides, the CDR3 is TGCGCCAGCAGCCAAATGTGGGTGTTGAGGTCGGAGGGCTCCTATAATTCACCCCTCCACTTT. Amino acid sequence: CASSQMWVLRSEGSYNSPLHF.

The gene calls are TRBV6-1 and TRBJ2-1, with a weak D call TRBD1 (6 bases). The CDR3 contains 14 residues. Trimming left V 7 bases short and J 8 bases short, with 18 bases between. The germline V gene has CDR1 MNHNS and CDR2 SASEGT. The CDR3 DNA is TGTGCCAGCACCTTAGGACAGAGAGTTGATGAGCAGTTCTTC. It translates to CASTLGQRVDEQFF.

This clonotype was seen a few times. This rearrangement joins TRBV6-5 to TRBJ2-3, with 14 positions matching TRBD2. This CDR3 has 17 residues. Germline CDR1 and CDR2: MNHEY and SVGAGI. The V segment lost 4 bases and the J segment 5 bases; nucleotides outside the gene matches: 8. The CDR3 is CASSSPWTSGGLDTQYF. CDR3 bases: TGTGCCAGCAGTTCCCCCTGGACTAGCGGGGGGTTAGATACGCAGTATTTT.

The V call is TRBV9, the J call TRBJ2-5; 14 bases are shared with TRBD2. Germline trimming cut 3 bases from V and 4 bases from J; bases unmatched to any gene: 8. Germline V gene sequence: CDR1 SGDLS, CDR2 YYNGEE. There are 17 residues in the CDR3. CDR3 sequence reads: CASSEGTSGRRRETQYF. CDR3 sequence (DNA): TGTGCCAGCAGCGAGGGGACTAGCGGGAGAAGACGAGAGACCCAGTACTTC.

This chain links TRBV12-3 or TRBV12-4 with TRBJ2-6; D remains unclear. Trimming took 8 bases from V and 0 from J, leaving 5 bases between them. The CDR3 is 13 residues long. Written as DNA, the CDR3 is TGTGCCAGCGGACGCTCTGGGGCCAACGTCCTGACTTTC. It specifies CASGRSGANVLTF.

This clonotype turned up a few times. The chain carries TRBV5-1 and TRBJ2-7, with a possible D match to TRBD2 (7 bases). The CDR3 has 14 amino acids. Looked up from germline, CDR1 is SGHRS and CDR2 is YFSETQ. V was pared by 2 bases and J by 5 bases, with 14 bases between. CDR3 in DNA: TGCGCCAGCAGCTTATACAGGGAGGGAAACGAGCAGTACTTC. As protein: CASSLYREGNEQYF.

This clonotype has more than one count but fewer than ten. The CDR3 reads CASSLAGAAQPQHF. CDR3 bases: TGTGCCAGCAGCTTAGCAGGGGCTGCTCAGCCCCAGCATTTT. The chain combines TRBV7-9 with TRBJ1-5; TRBD1 might be the D (5 bases). This CDR3 is built from 14 residues. Germline V gene data show CDR1 as SEHNR and CDR2 as FQNEAQ (reference sequence). The V end lost 0 bases, the J end lost 6 bases, and 9 bases lay between the germline ends.

This chain joins TRBV27 and TRBJ2-1; 8 nucleotides align to TRBD2. The CDR3 is 13 amino acids. Germline CDR1 reads MNHEY; CDR2 reads SMNVEV (reference sequence). Losses at the gene ends were 8 bases for V and 4 bases for J; bases not matched to a gene: 4. The CDR3 DNA follows: TGTGCCAGCCGGGGACTAGGGTACAATGAGCAGTTCTTC. Residues: CASRGLGYNEQFF.